The clone carrying this TCR beta chain was seen a few times. Its target is unknown. This sample is part of a study of post-analysis software for immune sequencing data. Study-level findings and limits: Four or five TRBV segments were more frequent in patients than controls; TRBV5-6, TRBV5-1 and TRBV20-1 belonged to this group.

Every TCR beta cDNA library bore unique molecular identifiers. T cells, roughly 0.85 to 10 million of them, yielded some 540,000 cDNA molecules. TCRdb re-derived calls from the PCR reads in MiXCR, one entry per CDR3 protein. The table shows hundreds of thousands of distinct CDR3 sequences, with roughly 27% occurring only once. Germline lookup yields CDR1 SQVTM and CDR2 ANQGSEA. V was clipped by 6 bases and J by 2 bases, with 13 bases between them. The CDR3 is made up of 13 amino acids. This receptor was identified in a girl under 18 with multiple sclerosis. V is TRBV29-1 and J is TRBJ1-1, with a weak D call TRBD1 (6 bases). Material for sequencing was blood. The CDR3 DNA sequence: TGCAGCGTGGGGGGCAGGGTAAACACTGAAGCTTTCTTT. This codes for CSVGGRVNTEAFF.